Here is one T cell receptor beta chain with its context. Its matching antigen is unknown. This entry is derived from a study of T cell responses to AZD1222 COVID-19 vaccine. Study conclusions and caveats: Clonal diversity may have been underestimated, and the donors were mostly white British, with more females than males. Just five to seven AZD1222 recipients tested seropositive at baseline. After the peak T cell response, and only then, were repertoires sampled.

Clones were read by immunoSEQ multiplex PCR, and TCRdb kept only the in-frame ones, dropping some. The table shows some 130,000 clones, with 89% occurring only once. The CDR3 totals 16 residues. Germline CDR1 MGHRA, CDR2 YSYEKL. With V trimmed by 0 bases and J by 1 base, 3 bases remained unmatched. V is TRBV4-1 and J is TRBJ2-3; 8 bases line up with TRBD2. Here the sequenced sample was peripheral blood, taken 28 days after the second AZD1222 dose. The sequence was obtained from an adult who received the AZD1222 COVID-19 vaccine. The CDR3 coding sequence is TGCGCCAGCAGCCAAGAGGGAGCGGGAGGCACAGATACGCAGTATTTT. Protein product: CASSQEGAGGTDTQYF.